This T cell receptor beta chain was obtained from a study of T cell responses to AZD1222 COVID-19 vaccine (dated by TCRdb to about 2021). For context, the study as a whole: AZD1222 recipients whose second dose came at about 4 weeks and those whose second dose came at about 12 weeks were combined into one group, since spike-specific TCR depth and breadth did not differ between the two schedules. Trial participants were enrolled by age into 18-55, 56-69 and 70-plus year subgroups, with roughly 160, 29 and 62 TCR-sequenced participants respectively. A total of 230 to 250 trial participants underwent TCR sequencing, of whom around 200 received two doses of AZD1222 and around 25 received two doses of the MenACWY control vaccine.

Points the paper makes about the study in general: Conclusions about previously exposed vaccinees are limited, since just six AZD1222 recipients were seropositive for SARS-CoV-2 at baseline. The vaccine-associated CD4 TCRs covered the entire spike protein, and the dominant responses fell in regions 160-218 and 743-854. Because no day 14 peak-response samples were available, repertoires were characterized only after the peak T cell response. Participants were mostly white British and included more females than males, and it was suggested by the authors that clonal diversity may have been underestimated. The 56-69-year group was small, and its depth increase did not reach significance, likely because of low power. After two AZD1222 doses, both the breadth and the depth of spike-specific TCRs were significantly higher than at day 0 and than in MenACWY recipients. Reportedly, almost half of the unique spike-specific TCRs recognized epitopes lying outside the regions that are mutated in the B.1.351 and B.1.1.7 variants.

With respect to this clone: It lacks a known antigen. No base quality information exists; no much larger clone differs at one position.

The CDR3 regions of human TCRbeta chains were analyzed by immunosequencing. Under the source paper's analysis protocol: TCRs in the repertoires were compared against a reference library of SARS-CoV-2-specific TCRs that had been generated with the MIRA antigen-specificity platform. Breadth was defined as the fraction of unique TCRs that were SARS-CoV-2-associated. Depth was defined as the fraction of total T cells that were SARS-CoV-2-associated. Using the MIRA data, every spike-specific TCR was mapped to the spike region that the TCR reacted to and assigned to either a CD4 or a CD8 class. Log10-transformed breadth and depth values were compared by one-way ANOVA with Sidak's multiple comparisons tests. The table was pulled from immuneACCESS by TCRdb, which kept in-frame rearrangements only. Such tables lose some clones; where checked, under half of the loss comes from unresolved V genes, and the rest has no known cause. That table gives V, J and clone size, and the DNA gave D and trimming. For this sample there are around 50,000 clones; around 84% appear just once. Of the sample, roughly 10% is held by the ten largest clones.

Per the publication, the time point label means: baseline before first vaccination. Vaccinee samples came from UK trials COV001 and COV002, including a single-blind randomized controlled phase 2/3 trial of AZD1222 (ChAdOx1 nCoV-19) in healthy adults. Trial participant PBMC samples were collected at day 0 and day 28 after the second dose for TCRbeta chain sequencing. The sample in question was peripheral blood, obtained on day 0 of AZD1222 vaccination. The receptor was derived from an adult in good health.

The CDR3 in this case is CASSLQGGETEAFF. The nucleotides read TGTGCCAGCAGCCTACAGGGTGGGGAAACTGAAGCTTTCTTT. The chain links TRBV2 with TRBJ1-1; the D gene is possibly TRBD1, with 6 bases matching. The CDR3, from cysteine to phenylalanine, totals 14 residues. Here the CDR3 DNA is all that survives: 42 bases in frame from base 1. V was cut back by 6 bases and J by 5 bases, leaving a gap of 16 bases between them. CDR1 and CDR2, looked up from the germline V gene, are SNHLY and FYNNEI. Reference TRBV2 and TRBJ1-1 genes cover what lies past the CDR3, so the full variable domain is EPEVTQTPSHQVTQMGQEVILRCVPISNHLYFYWYRQILGQKVEFLVSFYNNEISEKSEIFDDQFSVERPDGSNFTLKIRSTKLEDSAMYFCASSLQGGETEAFFGQGTRLTVV.